The T cell receptor (beta chain) described here comes from a study of T cell responses to AZD1222 COVID-19 vaccine. Notes on this clone: Its antigen is unidentified.

Germline assignment: CDR1 SGHVS and CDR2 FNYEAQ. The V and J ends lost 2 bases and 0 bases, in that order; junction bases with no gene match: 6. The CDR3 consists of 16 residues. The repertoire was sequenced with immunoSEQ multiplex PCR; TCRdb's copy has only in-frame clones and lacks some. This table holds around 140,000 clones, roughly nine tenths found once. Overall study findings and caveats: The donor cohort was predominantly white British with a female majority, and clonal diversity may have been underestimated. Repertoires in all cases were sampled only once the peak T cell response had passed. The CD4 TCRs associated with vaccination extended across spike and predominated at 160-218 and 743-854.

The J gene is TRBJ2-5, the V gene TRBV7-6, with 7 bases that match TRBD1. The clonotype originates from an adult who received the AZD1222 COVID-19 vaccine. The sequencing used peripheral blood, collected 28 days after the second AZD1222 dose. In DNA form, the CDR3 reads TGTGCCAGCAGCTTACCCGACAGGGCCTACCAAGAGACCCAGTACTTC. This translates into CASSLPDRAYQETQYF.